Listed below are T cell receptor beta chains from one sample, sequenced in a study of T cell responses to AZD1222 COVID-19 vaccine. Using immunoSEQ multiplex PCR, the repertoire was profiled, and TCRdb retains in-frame clones only, with some absent. The data show under 300,000 clones, 90% to 95% seen once. Material: peripheral blood, obtained on day 0 of AZD1222 vaccination. Receptor source: an adult in good health. CDR3s include the opening cysteine and the closing phenylalanine or tryptophan. Each record gives: D gene, clone size, J gene, V gene, CDR3 protein, CDR3 DNA. The D gene is left open where the match is weak. Size tells how often a clone was seen (once, few, many) or the class of an expanded clone, and some rows leave it out.

D: NA
size: NA
J: TRBJ1-6
V: TRBV21-1
CDR3: CASSRNSPLHF
DNA: TGTGCCAGCAGCCGGAATTCACCCCTCCACTTT

D: TRBD1
size: NA
J: TRBJ1-3
V: TRBV13
CDR3: CASSLGQGVINTIYF
DNA: TGTGCCAGCAGCCTAGGACAGGGAGTTATAAACACCATATATTTT

D: NA
size: NA
J: TRBJ1-4
V: TRBV11-2
CDR3: CASSLDNEKLFF
DNA: TGTGCCAGCAGCCTCGATAATGAAAAACTGTTTTTT

D: NA
size: few
J: TRBJ1-2
V: TRBV19
CDR3: CASSMGETYGYTF
DNA: TGTGCCAGTAGTATGGGGGAGACCTATGGCTACACCTTC

D: NA
size: NA
J: TRBJ2-3
V: TRBV7-3
CDR3: CASSPRVSDTQYF
DNA: TGTGCCAGCAGCCCGCGGGTCTCAGATACGCAGTATTTT

D: NA
size: NA
J: TRBJ1-2
V: TRBV5-1
CDR3: CASSPDGAQYGYTF
DNA: TGCGCCAGCAGCCCCGACGGGGCTCAGTATGGCTACACCTTC

D: TRBD1
size: NA
J: TRBJ1-2
V: TRBV5-5
CDR3: CASSLWSRGGHGYTF
DNA: TGTGCCAGCAGCTTGTGGAGCAGGGGGGGACATGGCTACACCTTC

D: NA
size: once
J: TRBJ1-3
V: TRBV19
CDR3: CATRQASGNTIYF
DNA: TGTGCCACCCGACAAGCCTCTGGAAACACCATATATTTT

D: NA
size: once
J: TRBJ1-1
V: TRBV6-5
CDR3: CASSLNLGGTGEAFF
DNA: TGTGCCAGCAGTCTAAACCTGGGGGGTACCGGTGAAGCTTTCTTT

D: TRBD1
size: NA
J: TRBJ1-2
V: TRBV29-1
CDR3: CSVEGQGNYGYTF
DNA: TGCAGCGTGGAGGGACAGGGAAACTATGGCTACACCTTC

D: NA
size: NA
J: TRBJ2-7
V: TRBV3-1/TRBV3-2
CDR3: CASSTPYEQYF
DNA: TGTGCCAGCAGTACACCCTACGAGCAGTACTTC

D: TRBD1
size: NA
J: TRBJ2-7
V: TRBV5-1
CDR3: CASSGDSYEQYF
DNA: TGCGCCAGCAGCGGGGACAGTTACGAGCAGTACTTC

D: NA
size: few
J: TRBJ1-2
V: TRBV5-6
CDR3: CASSLAGNYGYTF
DNA: TGTGCCAGCAGCTTGGCGGGGAACTATGGCTACACCTTC

D: NA
size: NA
J: TRBJ2-2
V: TRBV5-1
CDR3: CASSLRQGTDGELFF
DNA: TGCGCCAGCAGCTTGAGGCAGGGAACAGACGGGGAGCTGTTTTTT

D: NA
size: NA
J: TRBJ1-4
V: TRBV14
CDR3: CASSPTGRRNEKLFF
DNA: TGTGCCAGCAGCCCGACGGGGCGACGTAATGAAAAACTGTTTTTT

D: NA
size: NA
J: TRBJ2-3
V: TRBV2
CDR3: CANLVTDTQYF
DNA: TGTGCCAACCTTGTCACAGATACGCAGTATTTT

D: NA
size: NA
J: TRBJ1-1
V: TRBV6-4
CDR3: CASNRRSTGYMNTEAFF
DNA: TGTGCCAGCAACAGGAGAAGTACAGGGTACATGAACACTGAAGCTTTCTTT

D: TRBD2
size: few
J: TRBJ2-7
V: TRBV10-3
CDR3: CAISARLAGAGTYEQYF
DNA: TGTGCCATCAGTGCCCGACTAGCGGGAGCCGGGACTTACGAGCAGTACTTC

D: NA
size: NA
J: TRBJ2-7
V: TRBV18
CDR3: CASSPRGYEQYF
DNA: TGTGCCAGCTCACCACGTGGTTACGAGCAGTACTTC